This T cell receptor (beta chain) was sequenced during a study of T cells in Graves' hyperthyroidism and ophthalmopathy. This clonotype occurred a few times. The germline CDR1 and CDR2 sequences are SGHVS and FQNEAQ. The CDR3 length is 15 residues. The V gene lost 6 bases and the J gene lost 2 bases, with 17 bases spanning the gap. TCR beta CDR3 sequences were amplified from RNA transcripts. During a first-round RT-PCR of the TCR CDR3, the HTBI primer set was used. One entry per CDR3 protein results from TCRdb running MiXCR on the multiplex PCR reads. The table has almost 50,000 distinct CDR3 sequences, about 53% seen once.

V usage is TRBV7-8 and J usage is TRBJ2-7, with a possible D match to TRBD2 (7 bases). The clonotype comes from a man in his late teens or twenties with Graves' hyperthyroidism. Sequenced material: peripheral blood or thyroid tissue (not recorded which). This CDR3 reads CASSLGGRSTYEQYF. In DNA form, the CDR3 reads TGTGCCAGCAGTTTGGGGGGGCGGTCAACCTACGAGCAGTACTTC.